This T cell receptor beta chain was profiled in a study of blood T cell repertoires in COVID-19. The CDR3 extends over 13 amino acids. Germline V lookup: CDR1 MDHEN, CDR2 SYDVKM. The V end lost 3 bases, the J end lost 3 bases, and 6 bases lay between the germline ends. Donors were grouped by their self-reported clinical history. Authors' analysis steps: The authors estimated nucleated cell counts from reference gene primer amplification. Some clones are missing from TCRdb's copy, which holds only in-frame ones; the method was immunoSEQ multiplex PCR. That table supplies the V and J calls and clone size; D and trimming were determined from the DNA. The sample carries 250,000 to 350,000 clones, roughly 90% recorded once.

The rearrangement uses TRBV28 and TRBJ2-1; no firm D call. What was sequenced was PBMCs or T cells enriched from blood (not recorded which). This TCR came from a woman under 30 with acute COVID-19. This CDR3 is CASSLGIYNEQFF. For the CDR3, the DNA is TGTGCCAGCAGTTTGGGCATCTACAATGAGCAGTTCTTC.